This is a list of T cell receptor beta chains from one sample in a study of T cell responses to AZD1222 COVID-19 vaccine. This table comes from immunoSEQ multiplex PCR, and its TCRdb copy is limited to in-frame clones, with some not included. The sample gives 200,000 or so clones, 92% of which show up once; under 11% is in the top ten. The sample here was peripheral blood, taken on day 0 of AZD1222 vaccination. The receptors stem from an adult in good health. Both conserved end residues are part of each CDR3. D genes are given only for firm matches. Rows may omit the clone size; those that give it use once, few, many or a size class.

>TRBV7-9|TRBJ1-2|-|-
TGTGCCAGCAGCTTAAGCGCCAGTACTTCATACTATGGCTACACCTTC
CASSLSASTSYYGYTF
>TRBV2|TRBJ1-1|-|-
TGTGCCAGCAGTGTAGAGGGGACAGCTTTCTTT
CASSVEGTAFF
>TRBV7-2|TRBJ1-2|TRBD1|-
TGTGCCAGCGTAGGCCCAGGGGGTTTGGCCTATGGCTACACCTTC
CASVGPGGLAYGYTF
>TRBV28|TRBJ1-5|-|-
TGTGCCACCTTCCCGAGGAATAGACAGCGCAATCAGCCCCAGCATTTT
CATFPRNRQRNQPQHF
>TRBV7-2|TRBJ1-6|-|-
TGTGCCAGCAGCTTAGCGCACAGGGTGGGTTCACCCCTCCACTTT
CASSLAHRVGSPLHF
>TRBV19|TRBJ1-1|-|-
TGTGCCAGTCAGGATGTGGTTGGCACTGAAGCTTTCTTT
CASQDVVGTEAFF
>TRBV18|TRBJ1-5|-|-
TGTGCCAGCTCACCACTGGCTACCCTGGCCCCGGACTCAGGGCATCAGCCCCAGCATTTT
CASSPLATLAPDSGHQPQHF
>TRBV19|TRBJ1-2|-|once
TGTGCCAGTAGTTTTGATACCGGAACCTATGGCTACACCTTC
CASSFDTGTYGYTF
>TRBV7-3|TRBJ1-2|TRBD1|-
TGTGCCAGCAGCTTAAAGGGCAGGGGGCCTTATGGCTACACCTTC
CASSLKGRGPYGYTF
>TRBV18|TRBJ1-2|-|-
TGTGCCAGCTCACCACCGGGCCGAGAGGGCTATGGCTACACCTTC
CASSPPGREGYGYTF
>TRBV20-1|TRBJ2-1|-|-
TGCAGTACGGGGAGCAGGAATGAGCAGTTCTTC
CSTGSRNEQFF
>TRBV2|TRBJ1-1|TRBD1|-
TGTGCCAGCAGTCCTCCGGGACAGGTTTCGCGGGCTTTCTTT
CASSPPGQVSRAFF
>TRBV19|TRBJ1-1|TRBD1|-
TGTGCCAGCAAGGGACAGGGGGTGTTCTCTGAAGCTTTCTTT
CASKGQGVFSEAFF
>TRBV7-6|TRBJ2-3|-|-
TGTGCCAGCAGCCCGGGACCGGATACGCAGTATTTT
CASSPGPDTQYF
>TRBV5-1|TRBJ1-1|TRBD1|-
TGCGCCAGCAGCCCCGGGACAGTAGGCACTGAAGCTTTCTTT
CASSPGTVGTEAFF
>TRBV6-1|TRBJ1-4|-|few
TGTGCCAGCAGTGAACAGCAGCACGAAAAACTGTTTTTT
CASSEQQHEKLFF
>TRBV18|TRBJ2-1|-|-
TGTGCCAGCTCACCACCCATCAGGGGAGGGAACGGTGAGCAGTTCTTC
CASSPPIRGGNGEQFF
>TRBV3-1/TRBV3-2|TRBJ1-1|TRBD1|-
TGTGCCAGCAGCCCTTCGACAGGGGTATATAAGCGGTACACTGAAGCTTTCTTT
CASSPSTGVYKRYTEAFF
>TRBV18|TRBJ1-2|-|-
TGTGCCAGCTCACCAGGGGACAACTATGGCTACACCTTC
CASSPGDNYGYTF
>TRBV10-3|TRBJ1-4|-|-
TGTGCCATCAGTGACATTGAGACCGCAACTAATGAAAAACTGTTTTTT
CAISDIETATNEKLFF
>TRBV6-5|TRBJ2-1|TRBD2|-
TGTGCCAGCACCCTGACTAGCGGGACGAACAATGAGCAGTTCTTC
CASTLTSGTNNEQFF
>TRBV6-5|TRBJ1-3|-|-
TGTGCCAGCACAGAAAGTGGGTCCTCTGGAAACACCATATATTTT
CASTESGSSGNTIYF
>TRBV9|TRBJ1-1|TRBD1|-
TGTGCCAGCACCATCCGTGACAGGGCCGGCGCTGAAGCTTTCTTT
CASTIRDRAGAEAFF
>TRBV18|TRBJ1-2|-|-
TGTGCCAGCTCACCACGGGGAAGGGACGATTACTATGGCTACACCTTC
CASSPRGRDDYYGYTF
>TRBV2|TRBJ2-2|-|once
TGTGCCAGCCCGGGTCCGATTCCCGGGGAGCTGTTTTTT
CASPGPIPGELFF
>TRBV9|TRBJ2-3|TRBD2|-
TGTGCCAGCAGCGTACTAGCGGGGGGTGTGGATACGCAGTATTTT
CASSVLAGGVDTQYF
>TRBV28|TRBJ1-1|TRBD1|-
TGTGCCAGCAGCTTGGACAGGGCAACTGAAGCTTTCTTT
CASSLDRATEAFF
>TRBV4-2|TRBJ1-1|-|-
TGTGCCAGCAGCCAAGGTACAGGGTCAAGGAACACTGAAGCTTTCTTT
CASSQGTGSRNTEAFF
>TRBV7-9|TRBJ2-1|-|-
TGTGCCAGCAGCTCCGAGGGACTGACCCGACGATGTGAGCAGTTCTTC
CASSSEGLTRRCEQFF
>TRBV18|TRBJ1-1|TRBD1|-
TGTGCCAGCTCACCGGACAGGGGCACTGAAGCTTTCTTT
CASSPDRGTEAFF
>TRBV2|TRBJ1-2|TRBD1|-
TGTGCCAGCAGTGATGAGGGGGCGATTGGCTACACCTTC
CASSDEGAIGYTF
>TRBV12-3/TRBV12-4|TRBJ1-2|-|-
TGTGCCAGCAGTTTTGGGGGGCTGGGTGGCTACACCTTC
CASSFGGLGGYTF
>TRBV19|TRBJ1-1|-|-
TGTGCCAGTAGTGGCGCCCTTTGGTCCACTGAAGCTTTCTTT
CASSGALWSTEAFF
>TRBV5-5|TRBJ2-5|-|-
TGTGCCAGCAGCTTGGCCGGTGCAGGCCAAGAGACCCAGTACTTC
CASSLAGAGQETQYF
>TRBV27|TRBJ2-3|-|-
TGTGCCAGCAGTTTTTGGGCTTCAGATACGCAGTATTTT
CASSFWASDTQYF
>TRBV5-4|TRBJ2-7|-|-
TGTGCCAGCAGCTTGAGGGGGAGAGTCGCCTACGAGCAGTACTTC
CASSLRGRVAYEQYF
>TRBV5-1|TRBJ2-1|-|-
TGCGCCAGCAGGGAACTTACCCGGGAGCCTGAGCAGTTCTTC
CASRELTREPEQFF
>TRBV29-1|TRBJ2-5|-|-
TGCAGCGCCGGCGCTAGGGGGGTCCAAGAGACCCAGTACTTC
CSAGARGVQETQYF
>TRBV19|TRBJ1-2|TRBD1|-
TGTGCCAGTAGTACCCAGGGACAGGGGGCCCATGGCTACACCTTC
CASSTQGQGAHGYTF
>TRBV28|TRBJ2-1|TRBD2|-
TGTGCCAGCAGTCCCCTATCCGGGACTAGCGGGGGGGTTTGGCCCAATGAGCAGTTCTTC
CASSPLSGTSGGVWPNEQFF
>TRBV6-5|TRBJ1-3|-|-
TGTGCCAGCAGTTACTCGGGGCAGACTAACACCATATATTTT
CASSYSGQTNTIYF
>TRBV7-6|TRBJ2-2|-|-
TGTGCCAGCAGCCCATGGGAGCGGTCGAACACCGGGGAGCTGTTTTTT
CASSPWERSNTGELFF